The clone carrying this TCR beta chain was found once. Its target is not known. TCRdb processed the reads anew with MiXCR; each CDR3 protein has one entry. This table has hundreds of thousands of distinct CDR3 sequences, more than 40% appearing once. V shed 4 bases and J 8 bases; nucleotides not matched to a gene: 5. The CDR3 totals 14 residues. CDR1 is SGHTA, CDR2 FQGNSA, per germline. This specimen comes from a study of T cell repertoires in cytomegalovirus infection. Study background: It was recently identified HLA-C-restricted and well-studied HLA-B-restricted CMV epitopes that the study used.

This TCR was recovered from a human donor in good health (CMV status not recorded). Some clones in this sample may be carry-over from other donors' samples. Sequenced here: cultured PBMCs, sampled from culture after CMV antigen stimulation. The rearrangement joins TRBV7-2 to TRBJ2-1; 10 nucleotides match TRBD1. DNA for the CDR3: TGTGCCAGCAGCTCCGGGACAGGGGCCCATGAGCAGTTCTTC. Its protein product is CASSSGTGAHEQFF.